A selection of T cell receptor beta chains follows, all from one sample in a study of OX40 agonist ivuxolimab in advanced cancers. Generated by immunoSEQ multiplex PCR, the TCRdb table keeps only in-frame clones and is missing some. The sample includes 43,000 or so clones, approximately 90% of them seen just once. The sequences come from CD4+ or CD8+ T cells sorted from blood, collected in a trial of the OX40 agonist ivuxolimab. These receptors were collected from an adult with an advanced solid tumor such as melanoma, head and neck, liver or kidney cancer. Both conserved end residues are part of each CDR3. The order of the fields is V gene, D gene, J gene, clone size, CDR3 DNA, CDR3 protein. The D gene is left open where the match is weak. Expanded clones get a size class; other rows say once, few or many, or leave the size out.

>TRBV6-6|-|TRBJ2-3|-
TGTGCCAGCAGAGACGAGAAAACAGGGACAGATACGCAGTATTTT
CASRDEKTGTDTQYF
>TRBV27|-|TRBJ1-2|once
TGTGCCAGCAGTCACGGACAGAACTATGGCTACACCTTC
CASSHGQNYGYTF
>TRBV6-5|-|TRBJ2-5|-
TGTGCCAGCGGGTCCAGGGTGGGTCAAGACGTGGCCCAGTACTTC
CASGSRVGQDVAQYF
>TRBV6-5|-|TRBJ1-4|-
TGTGCCAGCAGTTCCGCAGGGGCAACTAATGAAAAACTGTTTTTT
CASSSAGATNEKLFF
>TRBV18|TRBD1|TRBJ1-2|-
TGTGCCAGCTCACCCGACAGGGAAGATGGCTACACCTTC
CASSPDREDGYTF
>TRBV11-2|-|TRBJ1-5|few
TGTGCCAGCAGCTTAGACCCGAACAATCAGCCCCAGCATTTT
CASSLDPNNQPQHF
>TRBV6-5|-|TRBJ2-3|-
TGTGCCAGCAGTTACTCGGCCCCGGCAGGGGCGCAGTATTTT
CASSYSAPAGAQYF
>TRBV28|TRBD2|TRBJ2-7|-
TGTGCCAGCAGTTTAGCGGGAGGGAGATACGAGCAGTACTTC
CASSLAGGRYEQYF
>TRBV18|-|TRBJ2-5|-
TGTGCCAGCTCACCACCGGGGCAGGGTTGGACCCAGTACTTC
CASSPPGQGWTQYF
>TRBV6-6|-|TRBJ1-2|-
TGTGCCAGCAGTCTCTACGGGGGAGGGGCGCCTTATGGCTACACCTTC
CASSLYGGGAPYGYTF
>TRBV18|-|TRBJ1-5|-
TGTGCCAGCTCACCCGGAGCAGGGTCATATCAGCCCCAGCATTTT
CASSPGAGSYQPQHF
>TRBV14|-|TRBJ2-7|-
TGTGCCAGCAGTCGGCCATCGCGCTCCTACGAGCAGTACTTC
CASSRPSRSYEQYF
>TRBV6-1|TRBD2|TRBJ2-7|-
TGTGCCAGCAACGAGCGGGAGAGAGCGGAGCAGTACTTC
CASNERERAEQYF
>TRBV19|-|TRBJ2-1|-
TGTGCCAGTAGTCCCAGGGGTCTCGGTTCTTGGTACAATGAGCAGTTCTTC
CASSPRGLGSWYNEQFF
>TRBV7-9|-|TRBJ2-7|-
TGTGCCAGCAGCGGGACGGGGCTCACTTACGAGCAGTACTTC
CASSGTGLTYEQYF
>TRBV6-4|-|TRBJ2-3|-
TGTGCCAGCAGTAAGTCCGGGGGCATGGGCACAGATACGCAGTATTTT
CASSKSGGMGTDTQYF
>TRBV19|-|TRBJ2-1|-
TGTGCCAGTAGTATGTCGGAGGGCGGCTACAATGAGCAGTTCTTC
CASSMSEGGYNEQFF
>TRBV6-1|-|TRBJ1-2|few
TGTGCCAGCAGTGAAGCTGCGGGTTATGGCTACACCTTC
CASSEAAGYGYTF
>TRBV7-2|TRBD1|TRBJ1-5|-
TGTGCCAGCAGCCCTCAGGGGGCTGGGTTTGGTCAGCCCCAGCATTTT
CASSPQGAGFGQPQHF
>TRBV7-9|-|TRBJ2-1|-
TGTGCCAGCAGCGTTTACAATGAGCAGTTCTTC
CASSVYNEQFF
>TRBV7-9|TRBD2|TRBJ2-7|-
TGTGCCAGCAGCTCAGGACTAGCTTTTCCCCCCGAGCAGTACTTC
CASSSGLAFPPEQYF
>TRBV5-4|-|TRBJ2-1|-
TGTGCCAGCAGTTGGCCCAACAATGAGCAGTTCTTC
CASSWPNNEQFF
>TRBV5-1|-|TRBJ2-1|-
TGCGCCAGCAGCTTCGAGGGGAGTGGAGAAAATGAGCAGTTCTTC
CASSFEGSGENEQFF
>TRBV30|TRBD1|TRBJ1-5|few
TGTGCCTGGGGGGCAGGGGGCGATCAGCCCCAGCATTTT
CAWGAGGDQPQHF
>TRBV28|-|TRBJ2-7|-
TGTGCCAGCAGGGGGTGGGCGGACCTCCACGAGCAGTACTTC
CASRGWADLHEQYF
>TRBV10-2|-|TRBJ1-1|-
TGCGCCAGCAGGTGGGACTCCCACACTGAAGCTTTCTTT
CASRWDSHTEAFF
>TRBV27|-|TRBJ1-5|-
TGTGCCAGCAGTCAATTCCCGCCTGTTTATAGCAATCAGCCCCAGCATTTT
CASSQFPPVYSNQPQHF